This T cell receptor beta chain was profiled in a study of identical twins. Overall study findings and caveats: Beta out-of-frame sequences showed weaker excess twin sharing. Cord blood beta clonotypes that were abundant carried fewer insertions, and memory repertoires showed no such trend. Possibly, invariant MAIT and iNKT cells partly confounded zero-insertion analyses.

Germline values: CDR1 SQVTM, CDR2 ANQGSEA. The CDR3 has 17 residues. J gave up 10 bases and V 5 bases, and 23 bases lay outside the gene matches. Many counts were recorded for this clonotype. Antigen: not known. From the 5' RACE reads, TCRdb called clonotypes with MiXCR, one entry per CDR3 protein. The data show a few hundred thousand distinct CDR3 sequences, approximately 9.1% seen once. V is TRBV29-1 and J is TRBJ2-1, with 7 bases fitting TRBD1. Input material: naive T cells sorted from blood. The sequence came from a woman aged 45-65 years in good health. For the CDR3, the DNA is TGCAGCGTTAACGACTTATCCGGGCTCTCCCAGGGGGACGAGCAGTTCTTC. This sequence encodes CSVNDLSGLSQGDEQFF.